Listed here are 20 T cell receptor beta chains from one sample, sequenced in a study of CD8 T cells in Susac syndrome. When the RNA was reverse transcribed, random hexamers were used with an input of 0.5 to 1 ug. TCRdb re-called the immunoSEQ multiplex PCR reads with MiXCR, one entry per CDR3 protein. The table lists about 300,000 distinct CDR3 sequences, almost 85% of them singletons, with approximately 0.2% in the top ten. The sequencing sample was made of CD8+ T cells from PBMCs. The receptors shown here come from a human donor with multiple sclerosis.

The V call is TRBV6-1, the J call TRBJ2-3, with 7 bases lining up with TRBD2. The junction had 10 bases not matched to a gene; V was cut back by 11 bases and J by 2 bases. CDR1 and CDR2 from the germline V gene are MNHNS and SASEGT. The length of the CDR3 is 14 residues. The CDR3: CALIAGVYTDTQYF. The CDR3 DNA is TGTGCCCTTATCGCGGGGGTCTACACAGATACGCAGTATTTT.

The genes are TRBV7-9 and TRBJ2-1; 7 bases agree with TRBD2. V lost 5 bases to trimming and J lost 0 bases; unmatched junction nucleotides: 10. This CDR3 has 17 residues. CDR1 is SEHNR and CDR2 is FQNEAQ in the germline V gene (reference sequence). This CDR3 reads CASSHPLASGSYNEQFF. The CDR3 bases are TGTGCCAGCAGCCACCCCCTGGCTAGCGGCTCCTACAATGAGCAGTTCTTC.

The rearrangement uses TRBV14 and TRBJ2-3, with D unresolved. The CDR3 spans 12 residues. Trimming shortened V by 3 bases and J by 5 bases, and 6 bases separated the two germline ends. From germline, CDR1 is SGHDN and CDR2 FVKESK. CDR3 region: CASSQKVDTQYF. The CDR3 bases are TGTGCCAGCAGCCAGAAGGTAGATACGCAGTATTTT.

This sequence joins TRBV2 and TRBJ2-4; D call uncertain. The CDR3 runs 11 residues. Germline-derived CDR1 and CDR2 are SNHLY and FYNNEI. Trimming stripped 11 bases from V and 7 bases from J, with 12 bases between. The CDR3 reads CAVLVENIQYF. The CDR3 DNA reads as TGTGCCGTTCTAGTCGAGAACATTCAGTACTTC.

The chain combines TRBV27 with TRBJ2-1; 11 bases agree with TRBD2. After removal of 5 bases from V and 8 bases from J, the junction contained 5 bases not matched to a gene. The CDR3 contains 14 residues. Looked up from germline, CDR1 is MNHEY and CDR2 is SMNVEV (reference sequence). CDR3: CASSHGTSGHEQFF. The CDR3 nucleotides read TGTGCCAGCAGTCACGGGACTAGCGGCCATGAGCAGTTCTTC.

This chain joins TRBV28 and TRBJ2-7; tentative D call: TRBD2 (5 bases). The length of the CDR3 is 14 residues. Per germline, CDR1 MDHEN and CDR2 SYDVKM. The V gene lost 6 bases and the J gene lost 0 bases, with 12 bases spanning the gap. The CDR3: CASRALGSSYEQYF. CDR3 nucleotide sequence: TGTGCCAGCAGGGCCTTGGGGAGCTCCTACGAGCAGTACTTC.

The chain joins TRBV25-1 to TRBJ1-3; D remains ambiguous. In germline, CDR1 is MGHDK, CDR2 SYGVNS. The CDR3 has 13 residues. V lost 8 bases and J lost 0, with 8 bases in between. The CDR3 loop is CASGGISGNTIYF. The CDR3 DNA follows: TGTGCCAGCGGAGGGATCTCTGGAAACACCATATATTTT.

The rearrangement uses TRBV24-1 and TRBJ2-5, with unresolved D. The ends were cut back, 0 bases at V and 5 bases at J, with 12 bases in the middle. Germline V gene data show CDR1 as KGHDR and CDR2 as SFDVKD. The CDR3 loop spans 15 amino acids. The CDR3 spells CATSDLKEVGETQYF. The DNA of the CDR3 is TGTGCCACCAGTGATTTGAAAGAGGTTGGGGAGACCCAGTACTTC.

The rearrangement uses TRBV6-1 and TRBJ1-2, with 7 nucleotides matching TRBD1. CDR1 MNHNS and CDR2 SASEGT come from the germline V gene. V lost 4 bases to trimming and J lost 4 bases; unmatched junction nucleotides: 6. The CDR3 is made up of 14 amino acids. Here the CDR3 DNA reads TGTGCCAGCAGTGGCTGGGACAGTCTCTATGGCTACACCTTC. Encoded protein: CASSGWDSLYGYTF.

This clonotype was detected once. V gene TRBV28 combines with J gene TRBJ2-1, with D unresolved. Per the germline V gene, CDR1 is MDHEN and CDR2 is SYDVKM. The V end lost 7 bases, the J end lost 9 bases, and 10 bases lay between the germline ends. The CDR3 is made up of 11 amino acids. Here the CDR3 reads CASIKQAEQFF. The CDR3 nucleotides read TGTGCCAGCATCAAGCAGGCTGAGCAGTTCTTC.

The chain recombines TRBV30 with TRBJ2-1; D ambiguous. CDR3 size: 12 residues. Germline CDR1 and CDR2: GTSNPN and SVGIG (reference sequence). The V end lost 2 bases, the J end lost 10 bases, and 12 bases lay between the germline ends. CDR3 nucleotides: TGTGCCTGGAGTCCACCGGGCCCCGAGCAGTTCTTC. Protein sequence: CAWSPPGPEQFF.

The gene calls are TRBV7-9 and TRBJ2-7; D gene unclear. Germline lookup yields CDR1 SEHNR and CDR2 FQNEAQ (reference sequence). V was pared by 2 bases and J by 2 bases, with 7 bases between. The CDR3 runs 13 residues. DNA for the CDR3: TGTGCCAGCAGCTTAAACCTAGCCTACGAGCAGTACTTC. Protein: CASSLNLAYEQYF.

The sample holds a few counts of this clonotype. The rearrangement uses TRBV7-9 and TRBJ2-5; 8 positions match TRBD1. The V gene end was trimmed by 7 bases and the J gene end by 5 bases; junction bases not matched to a gene: 12. This CDR3 is 15 amino acids long. From germline, CDR1 is SEHNR and CDR2 FQNEAQ (reference sequence). In DNA form, the CDR3 reads TGTGCCAGCATCGACGGACAGGGCCGAGGGGAGACCCAGTACTTC. It translates to CASIDGQGRGETQYF.

The chain employs TRBV7-9 and TRBJ2-2; tentatively, D is TRBD2 (5 bases). This CDR3 region has 14 residues. Looked up from germline, CDR1 is SEHNR and CDR2 is FQNEAQ (reference sequence). V gave up 1 base and J gave up 6 bases, with 9 bases separating them. The CDR3 coding sequence is TGTGCCAGCAGCTTAGTGTCGGAGGCCGGGGAGCTGTTTTTT. Translating it yields CASSLVSEAGELFF. Filled out from reference TRBV7-9 and TRBJ2-2, the complete variable domain reads DTGVSQNPRHKITKRGQNVTFRCDPISEHNRLYWYRQTLGQGPEFLTYFQNEAQLEKSRLLSDRFSAERPKGSFSTLEIQRTEQGDSAMYLCASSLVSEAGELFFGEGSRLTVL.

This clonotype was picked up a small number of times. The V gene is TRBV5-1, the J gene TRBJ2-6; 8 bases align to TRBD1. The germline V gene has CDR1 SGHRS and CDR2 YFSETQ. CDR3 length equals 15 residues. Trimming at V came to 8 bases and at J to 3 bases, leaving 7 bases not matched to a gene. The CDR3 DNA reads as TGCGCCAGTAGCCCCGGGACAGGTGGGGCCAACGTCCTGACTTTC. Residues: CASSPGTGGANVLTF.

The chain combines TRBV7-9 with TRBJ1-6; 7 bases agree with TRBD1. The CDR3 is 13 residues long. The germline V gene encodes CDR1 SEHNR and CDR2 FQNEAQ (reference sequence). Unmatched junction bases numbered 6, after V lost 6 bases and J lost 10 bases. CDR3 region: CASRLQGFSPLHF. The CDR3 DNA sequence: TGTGCCAGCAGATTACAGGGGTTCTCACCCCTCCACTTT.

This chain links TRBV6-6 with TRBJ2-1, with 10 nucleotides matching TRBD1. The CDR3 totals 11 residues. Germline CDR1 and CDR2: MNHNY and SVGAGI (reference sequence). V lost 5 bases and J lost 14; bases outside the gene matches: 3. In nucleotides, the CDR3 is TGTGCCAGCAGTCCCGGACAGGGGGAGTTCTTC. Translation gives CASSPGQGEFF.

The CDR3 coding sequence is TGTGCCATTGGGACTAGCGGGAGCGAGCAGTACTTC. It is translated as CAIGTSGSEQYF. The gene calls are TRBV24-1 and TRBJ2-7, with TRBD2 matching over 14 bases. The V segment lost 11 bases and the J segment 6 bases; nucleotides outside the gene matches: 2. Germline CDR1 and CDR2: KGHDR and SFDVKD. CDR3 length: 12 amino acids.

The rearrangement uses TRBV27 and TRBJ2-5; D gene ambiguous. The CDR3 spans 14 residues. Trimming removed 5 bases at V and 3 bases at J, with 13 bases between. CDR1 is MNHEY, CDR2 SMNVEV, per germline (reference sequence). The chain's CDR3 is CASSPEFREETQYF. CDR3 nucleotide sequence: TGTGCCAGCAGTCCCGAATTTCGGGAAGAGACCCAGTACTTC.

Only a few counts were recorded for this clonotype. The chain recombines TRBV19 with TRBJ2-2, with 7 bases lining up with TRBD2. Germline CDR1 reads LNHDA; CDR2 reads SQIVND (reference sequence). The V segment lost 7 bases and the J segment 1 base; nucleotides outside the gene matches: 6. The CDR3 length is 15 residues. The CDR3 nucleotides read TGTGCCAGTACTTGGGCTAGCGGGAACACCGGGGAGCTGTTTTTT. It yields the protein CASTWASGNTGELFF.